The 21 T cell receptor beta chains below come from one sample, sequenced in a study of PD-L1 blockade in urothelial cancer. TCRdb's table, derived via immunoSEQ multiplex PCR, lists solely in-frame clones and lacks some. Of just over 50,000 clones listed, roughly 86% are singletons. The sample consisted of PBMCs, taken around atezolizumab (anti-PD-L1) treatment. The receptors derive from a man aged 55 to 69 with urothelial cancer.

This clone has just one count. The genes are TRBV5-1 and TRBJ2-5; D not certain. Germline V lookup: CDR1 SGHRS, CDR2 YFSETQ. V lost 3 bases to trimming and J lost 2 bases, with 2 bases between them. This CDR3 is built from 11 residues. CDR3 amino acids: CASSSQETQYF. The DNA for the CDR3 is TGCGCCAGCAGCTCTCAAGAGACCCAGTACTTC. Full variable domain (remainder filled in from reference TRBV5-1 and TRBJ2-5): KAGVTQTPRYLIKTRGQQVTLSCSPISGHRSVSWYQQTPGQGLQFLFEYFSETQRNKGNFPGRFSGRQFSNSRSEMNVSTLELGDSALYLCASSSQETQYFGPGTRLLVL.

J is TRBJ1-2 and V is TRBV5-3; TRBD1 aligns across 7 bases. TRBV5-3 is reported as an ORF; its role is uncertain. The CDR3 runs 14 residues. V trimming: 8 bases; J trimming: 2 bases; junction bases outside the gene matches: 9. CDR3 nucleotide sequence: TGTGCCAGCAGTTCGGGACAGCAAAACTATGGCTACACCTTC. Translated, it gives CASSSGQQNYGYTF.

The rearrangement joins TRBV5-1 to TRBJ2-7, with 10 bases aligning to TRBD2. CDR1 SGHRS and CDR2 YFSETQ come from the germline V gene. CDR3 length equals 16 residues. V lost 0 bases, J lost 5 bases, and 8 bases stayed unmatched. CDR3 coding DNA: TGCGCCAGCAGCTTGGAACAACTAGCGGGGATGGACGAGCAGTACTTC. Translated: CASSLEQLAGMDEQYF. The full variable domain, completed using reference TRBV5-1 and TRBJ2-7, is KAGVTQTPRYLIKTRGQQVTLSCSPISGHRSVSWYQQTPGQGLQFLFEYFSETQRNKGNFPGRFSGRQFSNSRSEMNVSTLELGDSALYLCASSLEQLAGMDEQYFGPGTRLTVT.

J is TRBJ2-7 and V is TRBV7-9; possible D gene TRBD1, 5 bases. CDR1 and CDR2 from the germline V gene are SEHNR and FQNEAQ (reference sequence). V was cut by 5 bases and J by 0 bases, with 11 bases left in between. The CDR3 has 14 amino acids. CDR3 sequence (DNA): TGTGCCAGCAGCCCAGGGTTCACCTCCTACGAGCAGTACTTC. It specifies CASSPGFTSYEQYF.

The rearrangement uses TRBV6-1 and TRBJ2-5, with 9 bases fitting TRBD2. Losses at the gene ends were 4 bases for V and 1 base for J; bases not matched to a gene: 4. The CDR3 has 15 residues. Germline lookup yields CDR1 MNHNS and CDR2 SASEGT. CDR3 sequence: CASSAARGGQETQYF. Written as DNA, the CDR3 is TGTGCCAGCAGTGCGGCGCGGGGGGGCCAAGAGACCCAGTACTTC.

V gene TRBV5-5 combines with J gene TRBJ2-1; no clear D. Germline V CDR1 and CDR2: SGHKS, YYEKEE (reference sequence). Trimming took 4 bases from V and 0 from J, leaving 8 bases between them. The CDR3 contains 14 residues. The CDR3 DNA reads TGTGCCAGCAGCCCCACGAGCTCCTACAATGAGCAGTTCTTC. Translated: CASSPTSSYNEQFF.

The chain employs TRBV30 and TRBJ1-1; 8 bases align to TRBD1. The germline gives CDR1 GTSNPN, CDR2 SVGIG (reference sequence). The CDR3 totals 17 residues. Trimming took 3 bases from V and 1 from J; bases not matched to a gene: 13. The CDR3 here is CAWSWRDRIAENTEAFF. In DNA form, the CDR3 reads TGTGCCTGGAGCTGGCGGGACAGGATTGCTGAGAACACTGAAGCTTTCTTT.

A single count supports this clone. The chain links TRBV28 to TRBJ2-7, with 7 bases fitting TRBD1. In germline, CDR1 is MDHEN, CDR2 SYDVKM. This CDR3 is 16 amino acids long. The V gene end was trimmed by 4 bases and the J gene end by 0 bases; junction bases not matched to a gene: 9. Here the CDR3 reads CASSYLRTGSSYEQYF. CDR3 nucleotides: TGTGCCAGCAGTTACCTTCGGACAGGTAGCTCCTACGAGCAGTACTTC.

The chain couples TRBV28 to TRBJ2-1, with D unresolved. The CDR3 loop spans 15 amino acids. The V gene's germline CDR1 is MDHEN and CDR2 SYDVKM. The ends were cut back, 4 bases at V and 0 bases at J, with 10 bases in the middle. CDR3 nucleotides: TGTGCCAGCAGTTCCGGCGGAGCCTCCTACAATGAGCAGTTCTTC. Translation gives CASSSGGASYNEQFF.

This chain uses TRBV5-6 with TRBJ2-1, with 9 positions matching TRBD1. Per the germline V gene, CDR1 is SGHDT and CDR2 is YYEEEE. This CDR3 is built from 14 residues. With V trimmed by 7 bases and J by 4 bases, 6 bases remained unmatched. CDR3 sequence (DNA): TGTGCCAGCCACGCAGGACAGGGGTACAATGAGCAGTTCTTC. The encoded protein is CASHAGQGYNEQFF.

The rearrangement uses TRBV28 and TRBJ1-2; 10 bases are shared with TRBD1. The CDR3 has 14 amino acids. Germline CDR1 and CDR2: MDHEN and SYDVKM. Trimming took 7 bases from V and 4 from J; bases not matched to a gene: 6. The CDR3 here is CASKLTGGAYGYTF. In DNA form, the CDR3 reads TGTGCCAGCAAGTTGACAGGGGGCGCCTATGGCTACACCTTC.

The rearrangement uses TRBV6-5 and TRBJ1-2, with TRBD1 as a possible D gene (6 bases). The V gene's germline CDR1 is MNHEY and CDR2 SVGAGI. The CDR3 totals 15 residues. Deletions cut 0 bases from V and 8 bases from J, with 16 bases between. DNA of the CDR3: TGTGCCAGCAGTTACTCGATCCCAGGGGAAGACGGCTACACCTTC. Its protein is CASSYSIPGEDGYTF.

The chain is built from TRBV6-5 and TRBJ1-4, with D perhaps matching TRBD1 (5 bases). V was clipped by 5 bases and J by 5 bases, with 15 bases between them. The CDR3 has 15 residues. Germline CDR1 is MNHEY and CDR2 is SVGAGI. The CDR3 reads CASSMTWGGNEKLFF. The CDR3 nucleotides are TGTGCCAGCAGTATGACGTGGGGGGGAAATGAAAAACTGTTTTTT.

The V call is TRBV28, the J call TRBJ2-1, with TRBD2 matching 10 bases. V gave up 7 bases and J gave up 5 bases; unmatched junction bases: 11. Germline lookup yields CDR1 MDHEN and CDR2 SYDVKM. CDR3 size: 16 residues. CDR3 sequence reads: CASIPSGRAIHNEQFF. The CDR3 DNA sequence: TGTGCCAGCATCCCCAGCGGGAGGGCCATTCACAATGAGCAGTTCTTC.

The chain is built from TRBV9 and TRBJ1-1, with 11 bases lining up with TRBD1. The trim removed 5 bases at V and 1 base at J, leaving 7 bases unmatched. The CDR3 length is 16 residues. CDR1 is SGDLS and CDR2 is YYNGEE in the germline V gene. The CDR3 spells CASSVGDRGSNTEAFF. In DNA form, the CDR3 reads TGTGCCAGCAGTGTGGGGGACAGGGGGTCGAACACTGAAGCTTTCTTT.

The J gene is TRBJ1-2, the V gene TRBV2, with 10 bases lining up with TRBD1. The CDR3 consists of 14 residues. The junction had 0 bases not matched to a gene; V was cut back by 4 bases and J by 1 base. Germline-derived CDR1 and CDR2 are SNHLY and FYNNEI. CDR3 DNA sequence: TGTGCCAGCAGTGGGGACAGGGGTAACTATGGCTACACCTTC. As protein: CASSGDRGNYGYTF.

V and J are TRBV7-9 and TRBJ2-5; unclear D gene. Germline loops: CDR1 SEHNR, CDR2 FQNEAQ (reference sequence). Deletions cut 5 bases from V and 1 base from J, with 11 bases between. The CDR3 is 14 residues long. The CDR3 coding sequence is TGTGCCAGCAGCGCTGATGAGGCCCAAGAGACCCAGTACTTC. Amino acid sequence: CASSADEAQETQYF.

This chain connects TRBV19 to TRBJ2-7; D possibly corresponds to TRBD1 (5 bases). The length of the CDR3 is 13 residues. V was cut by 5 bases and J by 1 base, with 9 bases left in between. Per germline, CDR1 LNHDA and CDR2 SQIVND (reference sequence). The CDR3 coding sequence is TGTGCCAGTAGTGGGGCGGTTTCCTACGAGCAGTACTTC. Its translation is CASSGAVSYEQYF.

The chain links TRBV2 to TRBJ1-3, with D possibly matching TRBD1 (5 bases). Germline V gene data show CDR1 as SNHLY and CDR2 as FYNNEI. The CDR3 spans 14 residues. V was shortened by 6 bases and J by 6 bases, with 15 bases between the two germline ends. Here the CDR3 reads CASSLGRVVNTIYF. CDR3 sequence (DNA): TGTGCCAGCAGCCTTGGCAGGGTGGTAAACACCATATATTTT.

The rearrangement links TRBV5-6 to TRBJ2-7, with TRBD1 matching 9 bases. J gave up 6 bases and V 2 bases, and 6 bases lay outside the gene matches. Looked up from germline, CDR1 is SGHDT and CDR2 is YYEEEE. The CDR3 totals 14 residues. CDR3 sequence (DNA): TGTGCCAGCAGCTTCCGGGACAGGGTCGGCGAGCAGTACTTC. It specifies CASSFRDRVGEQYF. Using reference TRBV5-6 and TRBJ2-7 for the parts outside the CDR3, the full variable domain is DAGVTQSPTHLIKTRGQQVTLRCSPKSGHDTVSWYQQALGQGPQFIFQYYEEEERQRGNFPDRFSGHQFPNYSSELNVNALLLGDSALYLCASSFRDRVGEQYFGPGTRLTVT.

The chain couples TRBV19 to TRBJ2-1; a possible D gene is TRBD2 (6 bases). Germline loops: CDR1 LNHDA, CDR2 SQIVND (reference sequence). The CDR3 runs to 16 residues. Between the trimmed V and J ends, which lost 1 base and 6 bases, there was a span of 16 bases. The CDR3 loop is CASSIVLAREINEQFF. The CDR3 nucleotides read TGTGCCAGTAGTATAGTCCTAGCGCGAGAAATCAATGAGCAGTTCTTC.